The sequence of this T cell receptor (beta chain) was determined in a study of T cell responses to AZD1222 COVID-19 vaccine. Study-level findings and limits: The donor group comprised mostly white British people and more females; the analysis possibly underestimated clonal diversity. No day 14 peak samples; only post-peak repertoires were characterized.

This table comes from immunoSEQ multiplex PCR, and its TCRdb copy is limited to in-frame clones, with some not included. The sample lists roughly 81,000 clones, around nine tenths seen once, with 16% in the top ten. Germline assignment: CDR1 MNHEY and CDR2 SMNVEV (reference sequence). The CDR3 is 19 residues long. The V end was cut by 3 bases, the J end by 8 bases, with 28 bases between. As to this clone: Its antigen is still unknown.

The V gene is TRBV27, the J gene TRBJ2-2; unclear D gene. Specimen: peripheral blood, collected on day 0 of AZD1222 vaccination. The clonotype was recovered from an adult in good health. CDR3 DNA sequence: TGTGCCAGCAGTTTGACCCCCCCGGCGTGGGTGGTGGGTTCGGGGGAGCTGTTTTTT. Protein: CASSLTPPAWVVGSGELFF.